This paragraph covers one TCR beta chain sequence. In the authors' methods: Nucleated cell counts were estimated from reference gene primer amplification. Sequenced by immunoSEQ multiplex PCR; TCRdb stores in-frame clones only, minus some. The DNA gave D and trimming, while V, J and clone size come from that table. The data show about 250,000 clones, around 91% seen once. The CDR3 has 15 residues. Unmatched junction bases numbered 4, after V lost 5 bases and J lost 0 bases. The germline gives CDR1 LNHDA, CDR2 SQIVND (reference sequence). The sample belongs to a study of blood T cell repertoires in COVID-19. Background on the study: Italy, Spain and the United States were the sources of the convalescent and acute COVID-19 samples.

Cohort assignment relied on participant-reported clinical history. Among Cohort 3 donors, those recovered had two negative PCRs, clearance, or symptom resolution. The sample was PBMCs or T cells enriched from blood (not recorded which). The sequence came from a woman between 18 and 29 years old who had recovered from COVID-19. The genes are TRBV19 and TRBJ1-1, with 9 bases lining up with TRBD1. The CDR3 spells CASSSRTGVNTEAFF. DNA for the CDR3: TGTGCCAGTAGTTCGAGGACAGGGGTGAACACTGAAGCTTTCTTT.